What follows are 5 T cell receptor beta chains derived from one specimen sequenced in a study of blood T cells in healthy people across ages. A second PCR of 7 to 11 cycles used a sample-barcoded 5' primer and a J-beta primer mix. One entry per CDR3 protein results from TCRdb running MiXCR on the 5' RACE reads. The table has 700,000 or so distinct CDR3 sequences, less than 45% seen once; the top ten hold 30%. Specimen: blood. The receptors shown here come from a man aged 80 or over in good health.

The table lists this clonotype with a few counts. The J gene is TRBJ2-7, the V gene TRBV10-3; 10 bases align to TRBD2. The CDR3 contains 15 residues. With 3 bases clipped from V and 4 bases from J, the junction kept 6 bases outside the gene matches. Germline lookup yields CDR1 ENHRY and CDR2 SYGVKD. The CDR3 DNA reads as TGTGCCATCAGTGACGAGCGGGAGGGCCGGTACGAGCAGTACTTC. Its translation is CAISDEREGRYEQYF.

V usage is TRBV20-1 and J usage is TRBJ1-2; D gene unclear. Germline-derived CDR1 and CDR2 are DFQATT and SNEGSKA (reference sequence). Trimming shortened V by 2 bases and J by 6 bases, and 7 bases separated the two germline ends. The CDR3 length is 11 residues. The chain's CDR3 is CSARLDNGYTF. CDR3 nucleotides: TGCAGTGCTAGACTAGACAATGGCTACACCTTC.

About this clonotype: This may come from a read error, since a much larger clone is one base off. The chain combines TRBV21-1 with TRBJ1-1; the D call in the table, TRBD1, was not verified against the DNA. TRBV21-1 is flagged as a pseudogene. The CDR3 is 16 residues long. CDR3 in amino acids: CASSPRTEGMNTEAFF. CDR3 in DNA: TGTGCCAGCAGCCCTCGGACAGAGGGTATGAACACTGAAGCTTTCTTT.

The chain carries TRBV30 and TRBJ1-2; TRBD1 might be the D (5 bases). V lost 3 bases and J lost 0, with 11 bases in between. Germline-derived CDR1 and CDR2 are GTSNPN and SVGIG (reference sequence). The CDR3 is 14 amino acids. For the CDR3, the DNA is TGTGCCTGGAGCCTAGGGACCCCTAACTATGGCTACACCTTC. Translating gives CAWSLGTPNYGYTF.

This clonotype was seen a handful of times. The chain carries TRBV7-2 and TRBJ2-1; D ambiguous. The J call may not be correct, given that the DNA end is closer to TRBJ2-7. This CDR3 has 12 amino acids. Germline V CDR1 and CDR2: SGHTA, FQGNSA. This CDR3 reads CASSLVYNEQYF. As DNA, the CDR3 is TGTGCCAGCAGCTTAGTCTACAATGAGCAGTACTTC.